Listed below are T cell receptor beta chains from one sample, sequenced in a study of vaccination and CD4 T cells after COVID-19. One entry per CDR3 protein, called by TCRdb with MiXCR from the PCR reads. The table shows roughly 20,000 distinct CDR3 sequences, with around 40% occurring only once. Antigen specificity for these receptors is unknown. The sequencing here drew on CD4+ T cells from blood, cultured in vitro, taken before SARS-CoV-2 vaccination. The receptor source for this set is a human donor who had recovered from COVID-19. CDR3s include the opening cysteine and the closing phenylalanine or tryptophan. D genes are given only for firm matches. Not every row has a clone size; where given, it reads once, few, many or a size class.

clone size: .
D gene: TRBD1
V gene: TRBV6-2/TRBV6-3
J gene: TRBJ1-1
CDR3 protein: CASSYQGANTEAFF
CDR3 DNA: TGTGCCAGCAGTTATCAGGGGGCAAACACTGAAGCTTTCTTT

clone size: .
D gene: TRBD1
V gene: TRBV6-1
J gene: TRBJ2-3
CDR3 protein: CASSEAKGALAQYF
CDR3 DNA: TGTGCCAGCAGTGAAGCGAAGGGGGCGTTAGCGCAGTATTTT

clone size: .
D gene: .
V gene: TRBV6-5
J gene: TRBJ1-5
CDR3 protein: CASSYSHDSNQPQHF
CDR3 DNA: TGTGCCAGCAGTTACTCGCACGATAGCAATCAGCCCCAGCATTTT

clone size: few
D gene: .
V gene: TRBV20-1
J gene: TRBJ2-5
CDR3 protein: CSARDARRETQYF
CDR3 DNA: TGCAGTGCTAGAGATGCCCGGAGGGAGACCCAGTACTTC

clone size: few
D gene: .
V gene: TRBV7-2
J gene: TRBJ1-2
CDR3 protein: CASSPGGALGYTF
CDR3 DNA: TGTGCCAGCAGCCCCGGCGGGGCGTTAGGCTACACCTTC

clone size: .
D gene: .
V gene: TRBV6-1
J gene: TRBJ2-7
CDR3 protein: CASSERFYEQYF
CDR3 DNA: TGTGCCAGCAGTGAACGGTTCTACGAGCAGTACTTC

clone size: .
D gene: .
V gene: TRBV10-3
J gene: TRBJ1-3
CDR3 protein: CAISESFARYSGNTIYF
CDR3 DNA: TGTGCCATCAGTGAGTCCTTCGCGCGGTACTCTGGAAACACCATATATTTT

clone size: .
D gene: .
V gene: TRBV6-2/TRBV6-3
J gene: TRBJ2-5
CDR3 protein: CASSRGDQYF
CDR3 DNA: TGTGCCAGCAGCCGGGGTGACCAGTACTTC

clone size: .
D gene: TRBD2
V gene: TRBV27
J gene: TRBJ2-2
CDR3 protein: CASSLSRTAGYTGELFF
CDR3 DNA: TGTGCCAGCAGTTTATCGCGAACAGCGGGGTACACCGGGGAGCTGTTTTTT

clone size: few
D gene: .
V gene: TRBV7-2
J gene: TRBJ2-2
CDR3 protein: CASSLGPSGNTGELFF
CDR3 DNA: TGTGCCAGCAGCTTAGGTCCATCCGGGAACACCGGGGAGCTGTTTTTT

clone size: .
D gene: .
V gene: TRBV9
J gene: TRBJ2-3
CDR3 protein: CASSVREGSSTDTQYF
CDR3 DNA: TGTGCCAGCAGCGTACGTGAGGGTTCTAGCACAGATACGCAGTATTTT

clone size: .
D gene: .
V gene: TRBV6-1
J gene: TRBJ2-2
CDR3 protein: CASSPGLSNTGELFF
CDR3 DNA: TGTGCCAGCAGCCCCGGACTGAGTAACACCGGGGAGCTGTTTTTT

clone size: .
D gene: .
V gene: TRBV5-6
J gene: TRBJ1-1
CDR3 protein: CASSLARAESTEAFF
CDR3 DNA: TGTGCCAGCAGCTTGGCTCGGGCAGAATCCACTGAAGCTTTCTTT

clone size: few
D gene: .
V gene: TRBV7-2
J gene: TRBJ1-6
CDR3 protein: CASSLGPDNSPLHF
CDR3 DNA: TGTGCCAGCAGCTTAGGACCAGATAATTCACCCCTCCACTTT

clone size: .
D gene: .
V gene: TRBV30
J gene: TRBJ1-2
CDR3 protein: CAWSRQSYGYTF
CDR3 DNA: TGTGCCTGGAGTCGGCAGAGCTATGGCTACACCTTC

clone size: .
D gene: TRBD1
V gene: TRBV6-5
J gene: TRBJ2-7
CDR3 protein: CASSYADREAEQYF
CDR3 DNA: TGTGCCAGCAGTTACGCGGACAGGGAGGCCGAGCAGTACTTC

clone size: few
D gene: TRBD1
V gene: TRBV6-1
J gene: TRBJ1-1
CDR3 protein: CASSLDRDAEAFF
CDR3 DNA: TGTGCCAGCAGCTTAGACAGGGACGCTGAAGCTTTCTTT

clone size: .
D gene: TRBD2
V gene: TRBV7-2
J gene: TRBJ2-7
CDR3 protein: CASSLDGGAQREQYF
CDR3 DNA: TGTGCCAGCAGCTTAGACGGGGGGGCGCAACGCGAGCAGTACTTC

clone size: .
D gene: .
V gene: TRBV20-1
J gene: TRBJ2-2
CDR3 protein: CSARAQLGRFHTGELFF
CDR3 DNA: TGCAGTGCTAGAGCCCAGTTGGGCCGATTTCACACCGGGGAGCTGTTTTTT

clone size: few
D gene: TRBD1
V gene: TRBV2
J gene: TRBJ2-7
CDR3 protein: CARGQGGSYEQYF
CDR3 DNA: TGTGCCAGGGGACAGGGGGGTTCCTACGAGCAGTACTTC

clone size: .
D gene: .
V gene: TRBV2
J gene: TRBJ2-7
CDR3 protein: CASTSDSYEQYF
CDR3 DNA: TGTGCCAGCACTAGCGACTCCTACGAGCAGTACTTC

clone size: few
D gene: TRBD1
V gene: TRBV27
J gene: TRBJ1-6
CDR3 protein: CASTMWTGDLSPLHF
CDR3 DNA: TGTGCCAGCACCATGTGGACAGGGGATCTTTCACCCCTCCACTTT

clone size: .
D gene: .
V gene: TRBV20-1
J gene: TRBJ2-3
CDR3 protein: CSARPPGTDTQYF
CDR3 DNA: TGCAGTGCTCGACCCCCTGGCACAGATACGCAGTATTTT

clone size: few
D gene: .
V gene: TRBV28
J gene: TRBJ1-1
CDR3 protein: CASSPAGGREAFF
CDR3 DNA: TGTGCCAGCAGCCCAGCCGGAGGGAGAGAAGCTTTCTTT

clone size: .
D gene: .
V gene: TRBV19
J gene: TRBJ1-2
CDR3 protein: CASSRRDAPNYGYTF
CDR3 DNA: TGTGCCAGTAGTCGGCGGGACGCTCCTAACTATGGCTACACCTTC

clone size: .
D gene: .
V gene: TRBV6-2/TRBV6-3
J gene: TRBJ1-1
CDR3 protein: CASRDTGNTEAFF
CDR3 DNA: TGTGCCAGCAGAGATACGGGGAACACTGAAGCTTTCTTT

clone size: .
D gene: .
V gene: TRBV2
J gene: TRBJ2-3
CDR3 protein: CASSEWGRNVDTQYF
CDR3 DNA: TGTGCCAGCAGTGAATGGGGTAGAAACGTGGATACGCAGTATTTT

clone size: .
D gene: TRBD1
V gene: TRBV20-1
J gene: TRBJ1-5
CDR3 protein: CSAEQGAMGNQPQHF
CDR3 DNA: TGCAGTGCTGAGCAGGGGGCTATGGGCAATCAGCCCCAGCATTTT

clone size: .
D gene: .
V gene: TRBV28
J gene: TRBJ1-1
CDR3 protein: CATRDPGTAPNTEAFF
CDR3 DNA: TGTGCCACCCGAGACCCCGGGACGGCACCGAACACTGAAGCTTTCTTT

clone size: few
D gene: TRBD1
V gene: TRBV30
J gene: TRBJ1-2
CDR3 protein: CAWSFQGDGYTF
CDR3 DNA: TGTGCCTGGTCTTTCCAGGGGGATGGCTACACCTTC

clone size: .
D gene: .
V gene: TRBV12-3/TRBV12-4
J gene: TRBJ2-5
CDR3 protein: CASRATAQETQYF
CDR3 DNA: TGTGCCAGCAGGGCGACAGCACAAGAGACCCAGTACTTC

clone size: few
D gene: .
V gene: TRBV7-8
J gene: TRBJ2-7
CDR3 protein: CASSLPSASEQYF
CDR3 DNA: TGTGCCAGCAGCTTACCGTCTGCCAGCGAGCAGTACTTC

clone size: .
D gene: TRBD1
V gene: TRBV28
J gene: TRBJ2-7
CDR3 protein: CASSLSGTGVYEQYF
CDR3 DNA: TGTGCCAGCAGTTTATCGGGGACAGGGGTCTACGAGCAGTACTTC

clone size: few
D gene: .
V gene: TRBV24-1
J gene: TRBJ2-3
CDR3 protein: CATSEAQWADTQYF
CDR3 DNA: TGTGCCACCAGTGAGGCACAGTGGGCAGATACGCAGTATTTT

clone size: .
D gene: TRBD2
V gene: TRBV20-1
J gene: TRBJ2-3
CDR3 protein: CSAKGGLAGSSSTDTQYF
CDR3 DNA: TGCAGTGCTAAAGGGGGACTAGCGGGCTCTTCTAGCACAGATACGCAGTATTTT

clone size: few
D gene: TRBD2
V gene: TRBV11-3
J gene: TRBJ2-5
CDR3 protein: CASSPVGSGETQYF
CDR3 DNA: TGTGCCAGCAGCCCGGTGGGTAGCGGGGAGACCCAGTACTTC

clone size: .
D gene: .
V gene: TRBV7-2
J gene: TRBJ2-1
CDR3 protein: CASSLAGSSYNEQFF
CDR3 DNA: TGTGCCAGCAGCTTAGCGGGAAGCTCCTACAATGAGCAGTTCTTC

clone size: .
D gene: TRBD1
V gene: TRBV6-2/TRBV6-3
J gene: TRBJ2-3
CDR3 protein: CASSTGTGADTQYF
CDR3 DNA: TGTGCCAGCAGTACCGGGACAGGGGCAGATACGCAGTATTTT

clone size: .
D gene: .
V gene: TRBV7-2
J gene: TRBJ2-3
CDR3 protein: CASSPGGPSTDTQYF
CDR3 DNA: TGTGCCAGCAGCCCGGGGGGCCCTAGCACAGATACGCAGTATTTT

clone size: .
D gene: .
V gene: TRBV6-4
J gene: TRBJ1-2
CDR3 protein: CASSDSTRPPYGYTF
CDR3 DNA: TGTGCCAGCAGTGACTCGACCAGACCGCCTTATGGCTACACCTTC

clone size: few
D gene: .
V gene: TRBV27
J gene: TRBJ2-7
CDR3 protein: CASTVGPRETYEQYF
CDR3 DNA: TGTGCCAGCACCGTCGGGCCTCGGGAAACCTACGAGCAGTACTTC

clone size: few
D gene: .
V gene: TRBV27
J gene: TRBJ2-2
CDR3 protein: CASSLGVTRQHLDTGELFF
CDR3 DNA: TGTGCCAGCAGTTTAGGGGTAACAAGACAGCACCTAGACACCGGGGAGCTGTTTTTT

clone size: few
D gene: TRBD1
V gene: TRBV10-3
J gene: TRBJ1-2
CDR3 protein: CAISGQVLGYGYTF
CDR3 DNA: TGTGCCATCAGCGGACAGGTCCTGGGCTATGGCTACACCTTC

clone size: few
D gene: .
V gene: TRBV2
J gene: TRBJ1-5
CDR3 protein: CASSGQLFQPQHF
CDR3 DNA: TGTGCCAGCAGTGGACAGCTCTTTCAGCCCCAGCATTTT

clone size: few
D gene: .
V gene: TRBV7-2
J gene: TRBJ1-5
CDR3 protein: CASSLGGGGQPQHF
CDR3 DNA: TGTGCCAGCAGCCTAGGTGGGGGCGGTCAGCCCCAGCATTTT

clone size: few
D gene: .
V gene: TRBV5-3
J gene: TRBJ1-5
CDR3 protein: CARSLRQREQPQHF
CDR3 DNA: TGTGCCAGAAGCTTGAGACAGAGAGAGCAGCCCCAGCATTTT

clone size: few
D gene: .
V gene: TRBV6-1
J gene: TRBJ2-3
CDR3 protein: CASSPRQDTQYF
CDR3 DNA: TGTGCCAGCAGCCCCAGACAGGATACGCAGTATTTT

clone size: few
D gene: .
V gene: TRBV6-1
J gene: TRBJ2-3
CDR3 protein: CASTEAGLDTQYF
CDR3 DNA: TGTGCCAGCACCGAAGCCGGGTTAGATACGCAGTATTTT

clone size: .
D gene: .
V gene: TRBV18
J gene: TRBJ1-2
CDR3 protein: CASSPTPTFYGYTF
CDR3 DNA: TGTGCCAGCTCACCCACCCCTACGTTCTATGGCTACACCTTC

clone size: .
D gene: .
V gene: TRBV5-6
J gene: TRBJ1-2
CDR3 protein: CASSLLGGDYGYTF
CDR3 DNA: TGTGCCAGCAGCTTGTTGGGGGGGGACTATGGCTACACCTTC

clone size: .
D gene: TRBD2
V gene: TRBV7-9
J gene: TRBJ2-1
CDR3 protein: CASSLAAGGSGPYNEQFF
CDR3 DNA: TGTGCCAGCAGCTTAGCAGCGGGGGGAAGTGGGCCCTACAATGAGCAGTTCTTC

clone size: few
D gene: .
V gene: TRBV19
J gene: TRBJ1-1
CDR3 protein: CASSINPGTNTEAFF
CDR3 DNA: TGTGCCAGTAGTATTAACCCAGGTACCAACACTGAAGCTTTCTTT

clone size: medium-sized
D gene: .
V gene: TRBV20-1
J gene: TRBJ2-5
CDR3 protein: CSARISGLTQYF
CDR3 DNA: TGCAGTGCTAGGATATCAGGGCTGACCCAGTACTTC

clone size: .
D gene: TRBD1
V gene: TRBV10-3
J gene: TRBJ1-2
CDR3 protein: CAISPGQKANYGYTF
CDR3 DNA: TGTGCCATCAGTCCGGGACAGAAAGCTAACTATGGCTACACCTTC

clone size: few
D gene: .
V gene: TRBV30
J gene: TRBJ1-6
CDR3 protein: CAWKSSYNSPLHF
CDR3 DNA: TGTGCCTGGAAATCGTCCTATAATTCACCCCTCCACTTT